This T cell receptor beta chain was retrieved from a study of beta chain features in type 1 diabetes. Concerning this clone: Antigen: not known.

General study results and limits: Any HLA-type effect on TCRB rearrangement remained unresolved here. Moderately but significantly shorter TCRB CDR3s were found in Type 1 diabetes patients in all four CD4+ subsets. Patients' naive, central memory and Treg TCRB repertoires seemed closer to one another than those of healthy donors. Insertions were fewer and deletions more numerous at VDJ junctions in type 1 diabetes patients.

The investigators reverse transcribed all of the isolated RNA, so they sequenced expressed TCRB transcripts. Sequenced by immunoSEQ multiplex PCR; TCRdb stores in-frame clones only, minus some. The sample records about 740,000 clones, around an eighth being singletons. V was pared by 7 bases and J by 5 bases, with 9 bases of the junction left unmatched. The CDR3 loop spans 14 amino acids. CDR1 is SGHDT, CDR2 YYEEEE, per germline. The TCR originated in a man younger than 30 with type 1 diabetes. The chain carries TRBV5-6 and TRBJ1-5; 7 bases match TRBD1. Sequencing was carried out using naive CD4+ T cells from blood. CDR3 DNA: TGTGCCAGCGGCCAGGGACAGAGCTATCAGCCCCAGCATTTT. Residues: CASGQGQSYQPQHF.